The rows below give T cell receptor beta chains drawn from one sample of a study of cytomegalovirus exposure and HLA in healthy donors. Method: immunoSEQ multiplex PCR; TCRdb's copy keeps in-frame clones and lacks some. The table shows some 140,000 clones, with approximately 75% occurring only once. The specimen was PBMCs. These receptors were obtained from a man aged 50 or older in good health and CMV-seropositive. CDR3s include the opening cysteine and the closing phenylalanine or tryptophan. The D gene is left open where the match is weak. Some rows have no size entry. The others give once, few or many, or a class for an expanded clone.

CDR3 protein: CASSPGGGQGAHEQYF
CDR3 DNA: TGTGCCAGCAGCCCCGGTGGGGGACAGGGGGCCCACGAGCAGTACTTC
clone size: .
V gene: TRBV5-6
D gene: TRBD1
J gene: TRBJ2-7

CDR3 protein: CASSEGAGNQPQHF
CDR3 DNA: TGTGCCAGCAGTGAAGGGGCAGGCAATCAGCCCCAGCATTTT
clone size: few
V gene: TRBV6-1
D gene: .
J gene: TRBJ1-5

CDR3 protein: CASSLGSGRVADTQYF
CDR3 DNA: TGTGCCAGCAGCTTGGGTAGCGGGAGGGTCGCAGATACGCAGTATTTT
clone size: .
V gene: TRBV13
D gene: TRBD2
J gene: TRBJ2-3

CDR3 protein: CASSQDQGVGSPLHF
CDR3 DNA: TGCGCCAGCAGCCAAGATCAAGGAGTAGGATCACCCCTCCACTTT
clone size: .
V gene: TRBV4-1
D gene: .
J gene: TRBJ1-6

CDR3 protein: CASRLSPGSYEQYF
CDR3 DNA: TGTGCCAGCAGGTTATCTCCCGGGTCCTACGAGCAGTACTTC
clone size: .
V gene: TRBV11-2
D gene: .
J gene: TRBJ2-7

CDR3 protein: CASSLGQGAGGYTF
CDR3 DNA: TGTGCCAGCAGCTTGGGACAGGGGGCGGGTGGCTACACCTTC
clone size: .
V gene: TRBV5-6
D gene: TRBD1
J gene: TRBJ1-2

CDR3 protein: CASSGGQGTASNQPQHF
CDR3 DNA: TGTGCCAGCAGTGGGGGACAGGGAACAGCTAGCAATCAGCCCCAGCATTTT
clone size: few
V gene: TRBV6-1
D gene: TRBD1
J gene: TRBJ1-5

CDR3 protein: CAISEVSGGSSYEQYF
CDR3 DNA: TGTGCCATCAGTGAAGTTAGCGGGGGAAGCTCCTACGAGCAGTACTTC
clone size: .
V gene: TRBV10-3
D gene: TRBD2
J gene: TRBJ2-7

CDR3 protein: CASSYLTGSGYTF
CDR3 DNA: TGTGCCAGCAGTTACTTAACAGGGTCTGGCTACACCTTC
clone size: few
V gene: TRBV6-5
D gene: .
J gene: TRBJ1-2

CDR3 protein: CASSLALSSYNEQFF
CDR3 DNA: TGTGCCAGCAGCTTGGCACTTAGCTCCTACAATGAGCAGTTCTTC
clone size: .
V gene: TRBV5-4
D gene: .
J gene: TRBJ2-1

CDR3 protein: CATSRVRLAGEDTQYF
CDR3 DNA: TGTGCCACCAGCAGGGTTAGGCTAGCGGGAGAAGATACGCAGTATTTT
clone size: .
V gene: TRBV15
D gene: TRBD2
J gene: TRBJ2-3

CDR3 protein: CASSFGEKLVGNEQFF
CDR3 DNA: TGTGCCAGCAGCTTCGGGGAGAAACTGGTCGGCAATGAGCAGTTCTTC
clone size: .
V gene: TRBV11-2
D gene: .
J gene: TRBJ2-1

CDR3 protein: CASSTPRQGRSETQYF
CDR3 DNA: TGTGCCAGCAGCACACCCCGACAGGGCAGATCAGAGACCCAGTACTTC
clone size: .
V gene: TRBV7-9
D gene: TRBD1
J gene: TRBJ2-5

CDR3 protein: CAIRQGAGQPQHF
CDR3 DNA: TGTGCCATCAGGCAGGGGGCAGGTCAGCCCCAGCATTTT
clone size: .
V gene: TRBV10-3
D gene: TRBD1
J gene: TRBJ1-5

CDR3 protein: CASSLESRSDTQYF
CDR3 DNA: TGTGCCAGCAGCTTAGAGTCGCGGTCAGATACGCAGTATTTT
clone size: .
V gene: TRBV7-2
D gene: .
J gene: TRBJ2-3

CDR3 protein: CASSYQGFNSPLHF
CDR3 DNA: TGTGCCAGCAGTTACCAGGGTTTCAATTCACCCCTCCACTTT
clone size: .
V gene: TRBV6-6
D gene: .
J gene: TRBJ1-6

CDR3 protein: CASSDQGNTEAFF
CDR3 DNA: TGTGCCAGCAGTGATCAGGGGAACACTGAAGCTTTCTTT
clone size: .
V gene: TRBV2
D gene: .
J gene: TRBJ1-1

CDR3 protein: CSAGRGHITGELFF
CDR3 DNA: TGCAGCGCCGGTAGGGGACATATCACCGGGGAGCTGTTTTTT
clone size: once
V gene: TRBV29-1
D gene: .
J gene: TRBJ2-2

CDR3 protein: CASSGGTSGSRVYEQYF
CDR3 DNA: TGTGCCAGCAGTGGGGGGACTAGCGGGAGCCGAGTTTACGAGCAGTACTTC
clone size: .
V gene: TRBV25-1
D gene: TRBD2
J gene: TRBJ2-7

CDR3 protein: CSVGPNTEAFF
CDR3 DNA: TGCAGCGTGGGGCCCAACACTGAAGCTTTCTTT
clone size: .
V gene: TRBV29-1
D gene: .
J gene: TRBJ1-1

CDR3 protein: CASRSSANYGYTF
CDR3 DNA: TGTGCCAGCAGGTCGTCAGCTAACTATGGCTACACCTTC
clone size: .
V gene: TRBV28
D gene: .
J gene: TRBJ1-2

CDR3 protein: CASSSGQGELFF
CDR3 DNA: TGCGCCAGCAGCTCTGGACAGGGGGAGCTGTTTTTT
clone size: once
V gene: TRBV5-1
D gene: .
J gene: TRBJ2-2

CDR3 protein: CASSEASGGASTDTQYF
CDR3 DNA: TGTGCCAGCAGTGAAGCTAGCGGGGGGGCAAGCACAGATACGCAGTATTTT
clone size: .
V gene: TRBV6-4
D gene: TRBD2
J gene: TRBJ2-3

CDR3 protein: CASSISGNSPLHF
CDR3 DNA: TGTGCCAGTAGTATTTCCGGTAATTCACCCCTCCACTTT
clone size: .
V gene: TRBV19
D gene: .
J gene: TRBJ1-6

CDR3 protein: CASSKGPGGLVGEQFF
CDR3 DNA: TGTGCCAGCAGCAAAGGCCCGGGGGGCCTGGTTGGGGAGCAGTTCTTC
clone size: .
V gene: TRBV21-1
D gene: .
J gene: TRBJ2-1

CDR3 protein: CASSSEAGGPGNEQFF
CDR3 DNA: TGCGCCAGCAGCTCCGAAGCGGGAGGGCCGGGCAATGAGCAGTTCTTC
clone size: .
V gene: TRBV5-1
D gene: TRBD2
J gene: TRBJ2-1

CDR3 protein: CSVPVGGERDTEAFF
CDR3 DNA: TGCAGCGTCCCGGTTGGAGGGGAGAGGGACACTGAAGCTTTCTTT
clone size: .
V gene: TRBV29-1
D gene: .
J gene: TRBJ1-1

CDR3 protein: CASSEGQDTQYF
CDR3 DNA: TGTGCCAGCAGTGAAGGACAAGATACGCAGTATTTT
clone size: .
V gene: TRBV2
D gene: .
J gene: TRBJ2-3

CDR3 protein: CASSYSEGRVYEKLFF
CDR3 DNA: TGTGCCAGCAGTTACTCAGAGGGAAGGGTATACGAAAAACTGTTTTTT
clone size: .
V gene: TRBV6-5
D gene: .
J gene: TRBJ1-4

CDR3 protein: CAIQTSLTDTQYF
CDR3 DNA: TGTGCCATACAGACTAGCTTGACAGATACGCAGTATTTT
clone size: .
V gene: TRBV10-3
D gene: TRBD2
J gene: TRBJ2-3

CDR3 protein: CASSLRALLRTNEKLFF
CDR3 DNA: TGCGCCAGCAGCCTGCGGGCTCTCCTCAGAACTAATGAAAAACTGTTTTTT
clone size: .
V gene: TRBV4-3
D gene: .
J gene: TRBJ1-4

CDR3 protein: CASSSGTGWEETQYF
CDR3 DNA: TGCGCCAGCAGCTCTGGGACAGGGTGGGAAGAGACCCAGTACTTC
clone size: .
V gene: TRBV5-1
D gene: TRBD1
J gene: TRBJ2-5

CDR3 protein: CASSREGLNTEAFF
CDR3 DNA: TGCGCCAGCAGCCGGGAGGGGCTGAACACTGAAGCTTTCTTT
clone size: .
V gene: TRBV5-1
D gene: .
J gene: TRBJ1-1

CDR3 protein: CASFNWSPTLLPEAFF
CDR3 DNA: TGTGCCAGCTTTAATTGGTCCCCTACTCTACTGCCTGAAGCTTTCTTT
clone size: .
V gene: TRBV18
D gene: .
J gene: TRBJ1-1

CDR3 protein: CASRADRVSYNEQFF
CDR3 DNA: TGTGCCAGCAGGGCCGACAGGGTCTCCTACAATGAGCAGTTCTTC
clone size: .
V gene: TRBV28
D gene: TRBD1
J gene: TRBJ2-1

CDR3 protein: CASLHRGLGGYTF
CDR3 DNA: TGTGCCAGCTTACACAGGGGGCTGGGCGGCTACACCTTC
clone size: .
V gene: TRBV19
D gene: TRBD1
J gene: TRBJ1-2

CDR3 protein: CASSPREVGSEQYF
CDR3 DNA: TGCGCCAGCAGCCCGCGGGAGGTGGGATCCGAGCAGTACTTC
clone size: .
V gene: TRBV4-1
D gene: TRBD2
J gene: TRBJ2-7

CDR3 protein: CASGPQGPDQPQHF
CDR3 DNA: TGTGCCAGTGGCCCACAGGGCCCGGATCAGCCCCAGCATTTT
clone size: .
V gene: TRBV6-1
D gene: .
J gene: TRBJ1-5

CDR3 protein: CASGSGGRETQYF
CDR3 DNA: TGTGCCAGCGGGTCAGGGGGCAGGGAGACCCAGTACTTC
clone size: .
V gene: TRBV6-5
D gene: TRBD1
J gene: TRBJ2-5

CDR3 protein: CASSLLDRTGGYTF
CDR3 DNA: TGTGCCAGCAGCCTCCTGGACCGAACGGGGGGCTACACCTTC
clone size: .
V gene: TRBV7-9
D gene: .
J gene: TRBJ1-2

CDR3 protein: CASRGQGRVKTGELFF
CDR3 DNA: TGTGCCAGCAGGGGCCAGGGGAGGGTGAAGACCGGGGAGCTGTTTTTT
clone size: few
V gene: TRBV27
D gene: .
J gene: TRBJ2-2

CDR3 protein: CASSGTGTGNSPLHF
CDR3 DNA: TGTGCCAGCAGCGGCACCGGGACAGGGAATTCACCCCTCCACTTT
clone size: few
V gene: TRBV2
D gene: TRBD1
J gene: TRBJ1-6

CDR3 protein: CASSLGGFTEAFF
CDR3 DNA: TGCGCCAGCAGCTTGGGAGGGTTCACTGAAGCTTTCTTT
clone size: .
V gene: TRBV5-1
D gene: .
J gene: TRBJ1-1

CDR3 protein: CASSLGGFSNQPQHF
CDR3 DNA: TGTGCCAGCAGCTTAGGAGGATTTAGCAATCAGCCCCAGCATTTT
clone size: .
V gene: TRBV7-9
D gene: .
J gene: TRBJ1-5

CDR3 protein: CASSMFGQGVSDTQYF
CDR3 DNA: TGTGCCAGTAGTATGTTTGGACAGGGGGTATCGGATACGCAGTATTTT
clone size: once
V gene: TRBV19
D gene: TRBD1
J gene: TRBJ2-3

CDR3 protein: CASSGDRGQGGYTF
CDR3 DNA: TGCGCCAGCAGCGGCGACAGGGGGCAAGGTGGCTACACCTTC
clone size: few
V gene: TRBV5-1
D gene: TRBD1
J gene: TRBJ1-2

CDR3 protein: CASSPRDYAYNEQFF
CDR3 DNA: TGTGCCAGCAGCCCTCGGGACTACGCCTACAATGAGCAGTTCTTC
clone size: .
V gene: TRBV9
D gene: TRBD2
J gene: TRBJ2-1

CDR3 protein: CATKLEGQGRTEAFF
CDR3 DNA: TGTGCCACCAAACTTGAGGGACAGGGACGGACTGAAGCTTTCTTT
clone size: few
V gene: TRBV5-5
D gene: TRBD1
J gene: TRBJ1-1

CDR3 protein: CASSIEGTGLNEQFF
CDR3 DNA: TGTGCCAGTAGTATAGAGGGGACAGGGCTCAATGAGCAGTTCTTC
clone size: .
V gene: TRBV19
D gene: TRBD1
J gene: TRBJ2-1

CDR3 protein: CASSRDRAGNTIYF
CDR3 DNA: TGTGCCAGCAGCCGGGACAGGGCTGGAAACACCATATATTTT
clone size: .
V gene: TRBV5-4
D gene: TRBD1
J gene: TRBJ1-3

CDR3 protein: CASSETGGGGREQFF
CDR3 DNA: TGTGCCAGCAGTGAGACGGGCGGGGGCGGACGTGAGCAGTTCTTC
clone size: .
V gene: TRBV25-1
D gene: .
J gene: TRBJ2-1

CDR3 protein: CASSRLGREGNEQYF
CDR3 DNA: TGTGCCAGCAGCCGCCTCGGGCGGGAGGGTAACGAGCAGTACTTC
clone size: few
V gene: TRBV4-2
D gene: TRBD2
J gene: TRBJ2-7